The clone carrying this T cell receptor beta chain turned up a few times. The sample is drawn from a study of response to subunit inactivated influenza vaccine. TCRdb analysed the RT-PCR reads with MiXCR anew, one entry per CDR3 protein. Of 590,000 or so distinct CDR3 sequences in the sample, around 15% are singletons; the top ten hold 6.5% to 8%. CDR3 length equals 13 residues. Trimming took 6 bases from V and 3 from J, leaving 8 bases between them. This TCR was recovered from a man in his fifties who received an inactivated influenza vaccine. The chain links TRBV12-3 or TRBV12-4 to TRBJ1-4; D gene ambiguous. Material: PBMCs from blood, obtained around two weeks before vaccination. The CDR3 protein is CASSGLANEKLFF. The CDR3 coding sequence is TGTGCCAGCAGCGGACTCGCTAATGAAAAACTGTTTTTT.